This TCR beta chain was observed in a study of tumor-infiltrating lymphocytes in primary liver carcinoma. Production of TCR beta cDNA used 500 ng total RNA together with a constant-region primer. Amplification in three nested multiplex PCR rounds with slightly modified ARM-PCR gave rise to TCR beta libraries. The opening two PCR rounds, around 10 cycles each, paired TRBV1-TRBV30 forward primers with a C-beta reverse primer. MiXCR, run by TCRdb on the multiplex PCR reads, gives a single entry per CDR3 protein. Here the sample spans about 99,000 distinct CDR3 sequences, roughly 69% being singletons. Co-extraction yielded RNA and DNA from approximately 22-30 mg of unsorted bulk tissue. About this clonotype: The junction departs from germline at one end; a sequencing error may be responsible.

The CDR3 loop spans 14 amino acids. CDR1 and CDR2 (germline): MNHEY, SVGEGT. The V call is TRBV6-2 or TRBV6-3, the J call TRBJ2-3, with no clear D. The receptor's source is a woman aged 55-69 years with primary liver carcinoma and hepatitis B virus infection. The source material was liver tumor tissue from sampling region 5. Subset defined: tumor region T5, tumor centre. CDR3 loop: CASSYSRLTYTQYF. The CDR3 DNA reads TGTGCAAGCAGTTACTCCCGACTTACATATACGCAGTATTTT.